The 28 T cell receptor beta chains in this list originate from one sample, sequenced in a study of CD8 T cells in ankylosing spondylitis. Study-wide points: Apparently characteristic of ankylosing spondylitis blood was a TCR beta motif (eight highly homologous variants).

TCRdb called the 5' RACE reads again in MiXCR, with one record for every CDR3 protein. The sample carries about 420,000 distinct CDR3 sequences, more than 20% recorded once. Their recognized antigens are unknown. The specimen sequenced was blood, either unsorted or a sorted T cell fraction (not recorded which). Receptor source: a male donor with ankylosing spondylitis.

V gene TRBV24-1 combines with J gene TRBJ2-2, with D uncertain. The V gene's germline CDR1 is KGHDR and CDR2 SFDVKD. V lost 5 bases, J lost 5 bases, and 11 bases lay in between. The CDR3 sequence is 14 residues long. The CDR3 reads CATSVQKVTGELFF. The CDR3 region has the DNA TGTGCCACCAGTGTCCAGAAAGTAACCGGGGAGCTGTTTTTT.

The chain carries TRBV25-1 and TRBJ2-1, with D perhaps assigned TRBD1 or TRBD2 (5 bases each). Between the trimmed V and J ends, which lost 1 base and 6 bases, there was a span of 13 bases. CDR3 length equals 15 residues. Germline V CDR1 and CDR2: MGHDK, SYGVNS. As DNA, the CDR3 is TGTGCCAGCAGTGAATTAGAGGGACGGGGCAATGAGCAGTTCTTC. Protein: CASSELEGRGNEQFF.

In DNA, the CDR3 is TGTGCCAGCAGACCCGACCTAGGAGGGTCTAGCACAGATACGCAGTATTTT. Protein product: CASRPDLGGSSTDTQYF. The V call is TRBV28, the J call TRBJ2-3; possible D gene TRBD2, 6 bases. Trimming left V 6 bases short and J 0 bases short, with 19 bases between. Germline V lookup: CDR1 MDHEN, CDR2 SYDVKM. The CDR3 contains 17 residues.

This clonotype has only a few counts. The rearrangement uses TRBV12-3 or TRBV12-4 and TRBJ1-2, with 9 bases that match TRBD1. This CDR3 has 14 amino acids. The V and J ends lost 8 bases and 4 bases, in that order; junction bases with no gene match: 8. The CDR3 protein is CASAKQGAGYGYTF. CDR3 coding DNA: TGTGCCAGCGCAAAACAGGGGGCGGGCTATGGCTACACCTTC.

CDR3 sequence reads: CASEFTDTQYF. The CDR3 coding sequence is TGTGCCAGCGAATTTACAGATACGCAGTATTTT. The V call is TRBV12-3 or TRBV12-4, the J call TRBJ2-3, with D unclear. V lost 8 bases, J lost 3 bases, and 6 bases lay in between. This CDR3 has 11 amino acids.

The V call is TRBV3-1, the J call TRBJ1-1; possibly TRBD1 for D (5 bases). The CDR3 loop spans 14 amino acids. Between the trimmed V and J ends, which lost 1 base and 5 bases, there was a span of 11 bases. Germline CDR1 is LGHDT and CDR2 is YNNKEL (reference sequence). This CDR3 reads CASSQVSGGTEAFF. The CDR3, as DNA: TGTGCCAGCAGCCAAGTTTCTGGGGGGACTGAAGCTTTCTTT.

The chain uses TRBV3-1 and TRBJ1-2; 9 nucleotides agree with TRBD1. Losses at the gene ends were 4 bases for V and 8 bases for J; bases not matched to a gene: 8. The CDR3 contains 14 residues. Germline CDR1 is LGHDT and CDR2 is YNNKEL (reference sequence). The CDR3 DNA is TGTGCCAGCAGCCGTGGGGACAGGGCTGGGGGCTACACCTTC. It translates to CASSRGDRAGGYTF. The entire variable domain, with the rest obtained from reference TRBV3-1 and TRBJ1-2, is as follows: DTAVSQTPKYLVTQMGNDKSIKCEQNLGHDTMYWYKQDSKKFLKIMFSYNNKELIINETVPNRFSPKSPDKAHLNLHINSLELGDSAVYFCASSRGDRAGGYTFGSGTRLTVV.

This clonotype has just a few counts. The genes are TRBV12-3 or TRBV12-4 and TRBJ2-2; D gene unclear. V was clipped by 2 bases and J by 1 base, with 11 bases between them. This CDR3 has 16 residues. The CDR3 nucleotides read TGTGCCAGCAGTTTATTGGCTTCCGAGAACACCGGGGAGCTGTTTTTT. It specifies CASSLLASENTGELFF.

This sequence joins TRBV4-2 and TRBJ1-2; 7 bases agree with TRBD1. This CDR3 comprises 17 residues. From germline, CDR1 is LGHNA and CDR2 YNFKEQ. The trim removed 0 bases at V and 0 bases at J, leaving 7 bases unmatched. The CDR3 DNA sequence: TGTGCCAGCAGCCAAGATTGGCAGGGGGGAACTAACTATGGCTACACCTTC. This codes for CASSQDWQGGTNYGYTF.

This clonotype has just a few counts. The genes are TRBV29-1 and TRBJ2-3; D is unresolved. V lost 6 bases and J 2 bases, leaving 9 bases between the germline ends. The CDR3 has 12 residues. CDR1 and CDR2 from the germline V gene are SQVTM and ANQGSEA. The CDR3 DNA follows: TGCAGCGTAGGCGAAAACACAGATACGCAGTATTTT. This codes for CSVGENTDTQYF.

The chain links TRBV12-3 or TRBV12-4 to TRBJ1-3, with TRBD1 identical over 8 bases. With 4 bases clipped from V and 10 bases from J, the junction kept 6 bases outside the gene matches. The CDR3 length is 13 residues. This CDR3 is CASSSTGGMTIYF. The CDR3 DNA follows: TGTGCCAGCAGTTCAACAGGGGGGATGACCATATATTTT.

The chain has TRBV3-1 and TRBJ2-7; D is ambiguous. Trimming stripped 0 bases from V and 2 bases from J, with 20 bases between. There are 18 residues in the CDR3. CDR1 is LGHDT and CDR2 is YNNKEL in the germline V gene (reference sequence). The CDR3 DNA sequence: TGTGCCAGCAGCCAAGAAAACCAACTGCTGCGGAGTACCTACGAGCAGTACTTC. This codes for CASSQENQLLRSTYEQYF.

This clonotype showed up many times. This rearrangement joins TRBV20-1 to TRBJ2-3; TRBD2 agrees at 8 bases. V gave up 5 bases and J gave up 4 bases; unmatched junction bases: 5. The CDR3 runs to 13 residues. Germline V lookup: CDR1 DFQATT, CDR2 SNEGSKA (reference sequence). CDR3 coding DNA: TGCAGTGCTCTTAGCGGGAATGCAGATACGCAGTATTTT. It encodes CSALSGNADTQYF.

The chain joins TRBV5-6 to TRBJ1-1; D is unclear. Looked up from germline, CDR1 is SGHDT and CDR2 is YYEEEE. The V end was cut by 4 bases, the J end by 1 base, with 8 bases between. CDR3 size: 13 residues. CDR3 sequence reads: CASSPPRNTEAFF. The DNA of the CDR3 is TGTGCCAGCAGCCCACCGCGGAACACTGAAGCTTTCTTT.

The chain uses TRBV5-1 and TRBJ2-3, with 9 bases identical to TRBD2. The CDR3 runs to 16 residues. V was pared by 0 bases and J by 6 bases, with 8 bases of the junction left unmatched. Germline loops: CDR1 SGHRS, CDR2 YFSETQ. CDR3 sequence reads: CASSLVVSGRPDTQYF. CDR3 nucleotides: TGCGCCAGCAGCTTGGTGGTAAGCGGGAGGCCGGATACGCAGTATTTT. Variable domain in full (rest from reference TRBV5-1 and TRBJ2-3): KAGVTQTPRYLIKTRGQQVTLSCSPISGHRSVSWYQQTPGQGLQFLFEYFSETQRNKGNFPGRFSGRQFSNSRSEMNVSTLELGDSALYLCASSLVVSGRPDTQYFGPGTRLTVL.

V and J are TRBV6-1 and TRBJ2-3; D unresolved. The V and J ends lost 8 bases and 1 base respectively, with 10 bases between them. The germline V gene encodes CDR1 MNHNS and CDR2 SASEGT. The CDR3 spans 13 residues. CDR3 DNA sequence: TGTGCCAGCCATCGGAGTCGCACAGATACGCAGTATTTT. Translating it yields CASHRSRTDTQYF.

The genes are TRBV28 and TRBJ2-7, with D possibly matching TRBD2 (5 bases). V shed 3 bases and J shed 4 bases, with 13 bases lying between them. This CDR3 comprises 14 residues. Per the germline V gene, CDR1 is MDHEN and CDR2 is SYDVKM. This CDR3 is CASSFIGVVYEQYF. DNA for the CDR3: TGTGCCAGCAGTTTTATCGGGGTGGTGTACGAGCAGTACTTC.

This clonotype has more than one count but fewer than ten. The J gene is TRBJ2-3, the V gene TRBV6-1; D gene uncertain. Trimming took off 5 bases at V and 5 bases at J, with 14 bases between the two ends. The germline V gene has CDR1 MNHNS and CDR2 SASEGT. CDR3 length equals 14 residues. CDR3 sequence reads: CASSPTVPIDTQYF. The CDR3 bases are TGTGCCAGCAGTCCGACTGTTCCGATAGATACGCAGTATTTT.

A few counts support this clonotype. The V gene is TRBV6-1, the J gene TRBJ2-5; no firm D call. Trimming cost V 6 bases and J 5 bases, with 16 bases left between them. CDR1 MNHNS and CDR2 SASEGT come from the germline V gene. The length of the CDR3 is 14 residues. The DNA of the CDR3 is TGTGCCAGCAGAATAAACCGGAAAGGGGAGACCCAGTACTTC. Protein product: CASRINRKGETQYF.

This clonotype was observed a few times. The chain employs TRBV4-1 and TRBJ2-3, with a possible D match to TRBD1 (5 bases). The CDR3 extends over 13 amino acids. CDR1 and CDR2 from the germline V gene are MGHRA and YSYEKL. V was clipped by 3 bases and J by 6 bases, with 10 bases between them. CDR3 region: CASSQGPSDTQYF. Here the CDR3 DNA reads TGCGCCAGCAGCCAGGGGCCATCGGATACGCAGTATTTT.

The rearrangement uses TRBV25-1 and TRBJ2-5; D perhaps matches TRBD2 (6 bases). CDR1 is MGHDK, CDR2 SYGVNS, per germline. Trimming shortened V by 1 base and J by 4 bases, and 19 bases separated the two germline ends. This CDR3 is built from 17 residues. The CDR3 protein is CASSEFGGRQATETQYF. The CDR3 region has the DNA TGTGCCAGCAGTGAATTCGGGGGACGCCAAGCCACAGAGACCCAGTACTTC.

The V call is TRBV3-1, the J call TRBJ1-1; D may be TRBD1 (5 bases). CDR3 length: 12 residues. V was trimmed by 4 bases and J by 6 bases, leaving 9 bases between them. Germline V gives CDR1 LGHDT, CDR2 YNNKEL (reference sequence). DNA of the CDR3: TGTGCCAGCAGCCTCCAAGGGGCTGAAGCTTTCTTT. Encoded protein: CASSLQGAEAFF.

The chain is built from TRBV7-8 and TRBJ2-3; D is perhaps TRBD1 (7 bases). Per germline, CDR1 SGHVS and CDR2 FQNEAQ. Trimming took 2 bases from V and 2 from J, leaving 14 bases between them. This CDR3 has 16 residues. CDR3 coding DNA: TGTGCCAGCAGCTTACTCAGGGGGAGGAACACAGATACGCAGTATTTT. This sequence encodes CASSLLRGRNTDTQYF.

This clonotype was seen a few times. The chain couples TRBV5-5 to TRBJ2-3; weak D call: TRBD2 (5 bases). Looked up from germline, CDR1 is SGHKS and CDR2 is YYEKEE (reference sequence). The CDR3 length is 15 residues. Trimming took 3 bases from V and 2 from J, leaving 13 bases between them. CDR3 region: CASSSRGPPTDTQYF. CDR3 DNA: TGTGCCAGCAGCTCCAGAGGGCCCCCCACAGATACGCAGTATTTT.

This clonotype was detected many times. The chain is built from TRBV6-1 and TRBJ1-2; no clear D. From germline, CDR1 is MNHNS and CDR2 SASEGT. This CDR3 region has 13 residues. V lost 5 bases and J 0 bases, leaving 7 bases between the germline ends. CDR3 sequence (DNA): TGTGCCAGCAGTCTTAATTCTAACTATGGCTACACCTTC. This codes for CASSLNSNYGYTF.

This chain joins TRBV2 and TRBJ2-3; the D gene is possibly TRBD2 (5 bases). This CDR3 contains 13 residues. CDR1 is SNHLY, CDR2 FYNNEI, per germline. Trimming stripped 11 bases from V and 2 bases from J, with 14 bases between. CDR3 DNA: TGTGCCTCTCGCGGGCGGAACACAGATACGCAGTATTTT. This encodes CASRGRNTDTQYF.

This clonotype has just a few counts. CDR3 in amino acids: CASSDRLGGKETQYF. The DNA of the CDR3 is TGTGCCAGCAGTGACCGACTAGGGGGAAAAGAGACCCAGTACTTC. The genes are TRBV6-4 and TRBJ2-5; D is possibly TRBD1 or TRBD2 (6 bases each). Trimming took off 2 bases at V and 3 bases at J, with 13 bases between the two ends. From germline, CDR1 is MRHNA and CDR2 SNTAGT. The CDR3 spans 15 residues.

CDR3 sequence (DNA): TGTGCTATCCACAGGCAGGGAGCAGCCGGGGAGCTGTTTTTT. Protein sequence: CAIHRQGAAGELFF. The V gene is TRBV7-7, the J gene TRBJ2-2, with D perhaps matching TRBD1 or TRBD2 (5 bases each). Per germline, CDR1 SSHAT and CDR2 FNYEAQ (reference sequence). The CDR3 runs 14 residues.